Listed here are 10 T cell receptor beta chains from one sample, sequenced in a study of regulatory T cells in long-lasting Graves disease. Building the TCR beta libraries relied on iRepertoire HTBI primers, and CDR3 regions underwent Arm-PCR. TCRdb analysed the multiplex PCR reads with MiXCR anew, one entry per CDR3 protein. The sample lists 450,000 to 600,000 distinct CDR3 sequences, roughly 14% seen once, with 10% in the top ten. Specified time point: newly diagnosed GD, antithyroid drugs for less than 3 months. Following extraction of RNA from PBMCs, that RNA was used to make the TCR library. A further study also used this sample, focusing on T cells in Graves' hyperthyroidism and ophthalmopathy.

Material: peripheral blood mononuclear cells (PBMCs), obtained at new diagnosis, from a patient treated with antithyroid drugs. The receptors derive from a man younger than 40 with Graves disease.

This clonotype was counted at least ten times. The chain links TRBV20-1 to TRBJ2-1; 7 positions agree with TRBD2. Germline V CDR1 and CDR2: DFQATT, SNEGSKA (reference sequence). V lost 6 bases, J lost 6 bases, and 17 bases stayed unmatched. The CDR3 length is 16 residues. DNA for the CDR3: TGCAGTGCACCCCCCTTTGGGGGAGGGGAAGGCAATGAGCAGTTCTTC. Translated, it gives CSAPPFGGGEGNEQFF.

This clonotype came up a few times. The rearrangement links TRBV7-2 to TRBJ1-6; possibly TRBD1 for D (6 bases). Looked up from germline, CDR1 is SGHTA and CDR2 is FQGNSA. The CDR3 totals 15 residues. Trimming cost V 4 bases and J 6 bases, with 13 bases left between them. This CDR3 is CASSSGQPLNSPLHF. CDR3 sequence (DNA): TGTGCCAGCAGCTCCGGACAGCCCCTTAATTCACCCCTCCACTTT.

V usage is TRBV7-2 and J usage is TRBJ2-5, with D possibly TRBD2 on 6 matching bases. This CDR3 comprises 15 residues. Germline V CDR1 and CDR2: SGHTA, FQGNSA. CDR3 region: CAGDRSPGRGETQYF. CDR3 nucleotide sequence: TGTGCGGGTGATAGGAGTCCCGGGAGAGGGGAGACCCAGTACTTC.

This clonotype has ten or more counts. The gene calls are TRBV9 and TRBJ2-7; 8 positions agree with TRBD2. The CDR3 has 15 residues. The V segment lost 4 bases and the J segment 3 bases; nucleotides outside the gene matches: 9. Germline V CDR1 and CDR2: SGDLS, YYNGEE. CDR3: CASSPRAGEGYEQYF. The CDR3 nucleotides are TGTGCCAGCAGCCCCCGAGCGGGAGAAGGCTACGAGCAGTACTTC. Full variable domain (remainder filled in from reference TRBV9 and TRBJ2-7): DSGVTQTPKHLITATGQRVTLRCSPRSGDLSVYWYQQSLDQGLQFLIQYYNGEERAKGNILERFSAQQFPDLHSELNLSSLELGDSALYFCASSPRAGEGYEQYFGPGTRLTVT.

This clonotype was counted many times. The CDR3 region is CASSGGGRFTEAFF. CDR3 coding DNA: TGTGCCAGCAGTGGCGGGGGGCGGTTCACTGAAGCTTTCTTT. This rearrangement joins TRBV25-1 to TRBJ1-1; maybe TRBD1 (6 bases). V shed 4 bases and J shed 4 bases, with 13 bases lying between them. CDR1 is MGHDK, CDR2 SYGVNS, per germline. The CDR3 length is 14 residues. The whole variable domain, remainder taken from reference TRBV25-1 and TRBJ1-1, is EADIYQTPRYLVIGTGKKITLECSQTMGHDKMYWYQQDPGMELHLIHYSYGVNSTEKGDLSSESTVSRIRTEHFPLTLESARPSHTSQYLCASSGGGRFTEAFFGQGTRLTVV.

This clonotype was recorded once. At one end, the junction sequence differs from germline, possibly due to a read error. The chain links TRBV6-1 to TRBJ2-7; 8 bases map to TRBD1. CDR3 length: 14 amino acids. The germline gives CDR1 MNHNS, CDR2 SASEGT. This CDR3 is CASSEAPGDRKGNF. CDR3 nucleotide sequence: TGTGCCAGCAGTGAAGCGCCTGGGGACAGGAAGGGAAACTTC.

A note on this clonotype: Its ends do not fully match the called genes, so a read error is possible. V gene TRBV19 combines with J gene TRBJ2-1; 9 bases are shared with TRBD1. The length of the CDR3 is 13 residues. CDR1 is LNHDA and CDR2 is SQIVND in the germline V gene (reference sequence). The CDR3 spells CASSIRQGDEQLF. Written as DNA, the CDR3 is TGTGCCAGTAGTATAAGACAGGGGGATGAGCAGCTCTTC.

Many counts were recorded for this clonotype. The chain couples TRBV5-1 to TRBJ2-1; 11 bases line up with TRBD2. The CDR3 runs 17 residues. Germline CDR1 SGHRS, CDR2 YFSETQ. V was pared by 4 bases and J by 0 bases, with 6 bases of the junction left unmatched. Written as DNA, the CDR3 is TGCGCCAGCAGCCGCGGACTAGCGGGTAGCTCCTACAATGAGCAGTTCTTC. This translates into CASSRGLAGSSYNEQFF.

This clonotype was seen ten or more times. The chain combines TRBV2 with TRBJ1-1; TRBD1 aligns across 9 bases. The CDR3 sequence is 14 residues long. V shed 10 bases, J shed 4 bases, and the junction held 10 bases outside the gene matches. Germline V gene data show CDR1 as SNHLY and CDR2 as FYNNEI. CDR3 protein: CATVGDRVRTEAFF. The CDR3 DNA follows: TGTGCCACCGTAGGGGACAGGGTACGCACTGAAGCTTTCTTT.

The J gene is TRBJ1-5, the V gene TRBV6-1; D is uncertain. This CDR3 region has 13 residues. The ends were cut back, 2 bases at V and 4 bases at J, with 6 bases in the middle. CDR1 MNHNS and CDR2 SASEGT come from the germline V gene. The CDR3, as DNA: TGTGCCAGCAGTGAAAGAGAGAATCAGCCCCAGCATTTT. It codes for CASSERENQPQHF.